These 2 T cell receptor beta chains came from one sample sequenced in a study of radiotherapy plus CTLA-4 blockade in lung cancer. Produced via immunoSEQ multiplex PCR; TCRdb's table is partial and in-frame only. The profile shows roughly 30,000 clones, around 79% of them singletons. The specimen comprised peripheral blood, sampled from a patient treated with radiotherapy plus ipilimumab. The receptors were sampled from a human donor with non-small cell lung cancer that progressed on radiotherapy plus ipilimumab.

The rearrangement joins TRBV4-3 to TRBJ2-5; perhaps TRBD2 as D (5 bases). The CDR3 spans 15 residues. CDR1 is LGHNA and CDR2 is YSLEER in the germline V gene. V was trimmed by 0 bases and J by 5 bases, leaving 13 bases between them. Here the CDR3 reads CASSQDQAAVETQYF. CDR3 nucleotides: TGCGCCAGCAGCCAAGATCAGGCAGCGGTGGAGACCCAGTACTTC.

This sequence joins TRBV14 and TRBJ1-2; 9 nucleotides agree with TRBD1. This CDR3 region has 13 residues. After removal of 4 bases from V and 5 bases from J, the junction contained 2 bases not matched to a gene. Germline values: CDR1 SGHDN, CDR2 FVKESK. The CDR3 region has the DNA TGTGCCAGCAGCCTACAGGGGGCTTATGGCTACACCTTC. As protein: CASSLQGAYGYTF.